These 17 T cell receptor beta chains were sequenced from one sample in a study of cytotoxic CD8 clonotypes in ibrutinib-treated CLL (dated by TCRdb to 2020 to 2023). Libraries were constructed by the immunoSEQ multiplex PCR assay. This immuneACCESS table, as held by TCRdb, lists in-frame sequences with V and J called but not all clones. Of the missing ones, under half trace to an unresolved V gene in checked studies; the others have no known cause. The table for this sample lists some 43,000 clones; about two thirds of them were counted only once. Roughly 12% of the sample is in the top ten clones. Sample time point, as interpreted from the label and publication: about a year on ibrutinib. This specimen was PBMCs, taken after 12 months of ibrutinib treatment. The receptor source for this set is a human donor with chronic lymphocytic leukemia.

The J gene is TRBJ1-4, the V gene TRBV10-3; no clear D. Trimming took 0 bases from V and 6 from J, leaving 11 bases between them. This CDR3 contains 15 residues. Looked up from germline, CDR1 is ENHRY and CDR2 is SYGVKD. The CDR3 DNA reads as TGTGCCATCAGTGAGTCGATGGGGAACGATGAAAAACTGTTTTTT. Its translation is CAISESMGNDEKLFF.

This clone appeared a single time. This rearrangement joins TRBV5-1 to TRBJ2-1; D unclear. The germline V gene has CDR1 SGHRS and CDR2 YFSETQ. The V and J ends lost 0 bases and 9 bases respectively, with 10 bases between them. The CDR3 is 13 residues long. The CDR3 is CASSLGLAGEQFF. In DNA, the CDR3 is TGCGCCAGCAGCTTGGGGTTGGCTGGTGAGCAGTTCTTC.

This clone appeared a few times. V gene TRBV9 combines with J gene TRBJ2-7; a possible D gene is TRBD1 (7 bases). The germline V and J ends were trimmed by 0 bases and 7 bases, with 14 bases remaining between them. From germline, CDR1 is SGDLS and CDR2 YYNGEE. There are 14 residues in the CDR3. In DNA form, the CDR3 reads TGTGCCAGCAGCGTAGGAGCTCCAGGGGGGGAGCAGTACTTC. It encodes CASSVGAPGGEQYF.

The gene calls are TRBV4-2 and TRBJ2-5; tentative D call: TRBD2 (6 bases). Per the germline V gene, CDR1 is LGHNA and CDR2 is YNFKEQ. V was cut by 0 bases and J by 5 bases, with 10 bases left in between. This CDR3 has 14 amino acids. The CDR3 nucleotides are TGTGCCAGCAGCCAAGAGGAGGGTAGGGAGACCCAGTACTTC. Its protein product is CASSQEEGRETQYF.

This clone was recorded only once. V gene TRBV15 combines with J gene TRBJ2-5, with D perhaps TRBD1 (6 bases). Germline V CDR1 and CDR2: LNHNV, YYDKDF (reference sequence). V lost 0 bases and J 5 bases, leaving 16 bases between the germline ends. The length of the CDR3 is 16 residues. The CDR3, as DNA: TGTGCCACCAGCAGAGATAGGGCAGGGGTTACGGAGACCCAGTACTTC. Its protein is CATSRDRAGVTETQYF.

This chain connects TRBV7-6 to TRBJ1-1; D uncertain. The CDR3 runs to 12 residues. The V end was cut by 5 bases, the J end by 6 bases, with 10 bases between. The germline gives CDR1 SGHVS, CDR2 FNYEAQ. The CDR3 region is CASSTRQPEAFF. CDR3 bases: TGTGCCAGCAGCACCAGACAACCTGAAGCTTTCTTT.

The J gene is TRBJ1-5, the V gene TRBV28; no reliable D call. CDR1 and CDR2 (germline): MDHEN, SYDVKM. V lost 5 bases to trimming and J lost 0 bases, with 20 bases between them. The CDR3 is made up of 18 amino acids. CDR3 nucleotide sequence: TGTGCCAGCAGTCCTAGGCCCCCGGCCGGAAATAGCAATCAGCCCCAGCATTTT. Translated, it gives CASSPRPPAGNSNQPQHF.

This chain uses TRBV9 with TRBJ2-5, with 9 bases aligning to TRBD2. After removal of 0 bases from V and 4 bases from J, the junction contained 7 bases not matched to a gene. Germline lookup yields CDR1 SGDLS and CDR2 YYNGEE. The CDR3 extends over 16 amino acids. For the CDR3, the DNA is TGTGCCAGCAGCGTAGGAGAAGGTAGCGGGGGAGAGACCCAGTACTTC. Its translation is CASSVGEGSGGETQYF.

This clone has a handful of counts. This chain joins TRBV7-2 and TRBJ2-6; TRBD2 matches at 7 bases. The CDR3 has 15 residues. V lost 5 bases to trimming and J lost 2 bases; unmatched junction nucleotides: 3. Germline assignment: CDR1 SGHTA and CDR2 FQGNSA. CDR3 sequence reads: CASSPSGAGANVLTF. The CDR3 DNA is TGTGCCAGCAGCCCGAGCGGGGCTGGGGCCAACGTCCTGACTTTC.

This chain connects TRBV19 to TRBJ1-1, with D possibly matching TRBD1 (6 bases). The germline V gene has CDR1 LNHDA and CDR2 SQIVND (reference sequence). The CDR3 extends over 13 amino acids. V gave up 4 bases and J gave up 4 bases, with 10 bases separating them. The CDR3 sequence: CASSTRGATEAFF. The CDR3 DNA is TGTGCCAGTAGTACCAGGGGAGCCACTGAAGCTTTCTTT. Filled out from reference TRBV19 and TRBJ1-1, the complete variable domain reads DGGITQSPKYLFRKEGQNVTLSCEQNLNHDAMYWYRQDPGQGLRLIYYSQIVNDFQKGDIAEGYSVSREKKESFPLTVTSAQKNPTAFYLCASSTRGATEAFFGQGTRLTVV.

CDR3 nucleotide sequence: TGTGCCAGCAGTTACTTTGGCGGGGGGTACCAAGAGACCCAGTACTTC. Translation gives CASSYFGGGYQETQYF. V and J are TRBV6-6 and TRBJ2-5; 8 nucleotides agree with TRBD2. Germline V gene data show CDR1 as MNHNY and CDR2 as SVGAGI (reference sequence). V lost 1 base, J lost 0 bases, and 4 bases stayed unmatched. The CDR3 loop spans 16 amino acids.

This chain uses TRBV6-5 with TRBJ2-5; D is possibly TRBD2 (6 bases). The CDR3 has 13 amino acids. Germline loops: CDR1 MNHEY, CDR2 SVGAGI. Trimming pared 5 bases from V and 4 bases from J, leaving 11 bases between. The CDR3: CASSPPGAETQYF. CDR3 nucleotides: TGTGCCAGCAGTCCCCCGGGAGCAGAGACCCAGTACTTC.

V usage is TRBV29-1 and J usage is TRBJ1-1; D gene uncertain. Deletions cut 2 bases from V and 3 bases from J, with 10 bases between. The CDR3 length is 13 residues. The germline gives CDR1 SQVTM, CDR2 ANQGSEA. CDR3 sequence reads: CSVELSGYTEAFF. CDR3 nucleotides: TGCAGCGTTGAATTAAGTGGGTACACTGAAGCTTTCTTT.

For the CDR3, the DNA is TGTGCCAGCAGTAATTTTAATGAAAAACTGTTTTTT. Protein product: CASSNFNEKLFF. This chain connects TRBV2 to TRBJ1-4; D ambiguous. Germline assignment: CDR1 SNHLY and CDR2 FYNNEI. V was trimmed by 5 bases and J by 4 bases, leaving 5 bases between them. This CDR3 comprises 12 residues.

The chain recombines TRBV28 with TRBJ1-5; 9 bases are a match to TRBD1. Germline V gene data show CDR1 as MDHEN and CDR2 as SYDVKM. The CDR3 runs 17 residues. V shed 8 bases and J 0 bases; nucleotides not matched to a gene: 11. The DNA of the CDR3 is TGTGCCAGCCGGGGGACAGGGTATTTTGGTAGCAATCAGCCCCAGCATTTT. It encodes CASRGTGYFGSNQPQHF.

The rearrangement joins TRBV15 to TRBJ2-5; D unresolved. Between the trimmed V and J ends, which lost 0 bases and 5 bases, there was a span of 13 bases. The CDR3 is made up of 15 amino acids. Germline V gives CDR1 LNHNV, CDR2 YYDKDF (reference sequence). The CDR3 sequence: CATSREATPEETQYF. Written as DNA, the CDR3 is TGTGCCACCAGCAGAGAAGCGACTCCTGAGGAGACCCAGTACTTC.

The genes are TRBV9 and TRBJ1-3; 7 positions agree with TRBD1. The CDR3 is 16 amino acids. Germline assignment: CDR1 SGDLS and CDR2 YYNGEE. V trimming: 3 bases; J trimming: 0 bases; junction bases outside the gene matches: 6. This CDR3 reads CASSAPGTASGNTIYF. The CDR3 region has the DNA TGTGCCAGCAGCGCACCCGGGACAGCCTCTGGAAACACCATATATTTT.